Listed below are T cell receptor beta chains from one sample, sequenced in a study of blood T cell repertoires in COVID-19. This table comes from immunoSEQ multiplex PCR, and its TCRdb copy is limited to in-frame clones, with some not included. The data show about 190,000 clones, around four fifths seen once. The specimen was peripheral blood. The receptors here all came from a man aged 25 to 45 with active or convalescent COVID-19. Both conserved end residues are part of each CDR3. D genes are given only for firm matches. The size field is filled for only some rows; it gives once, few, many or a size class.

CDR3 protein	CDR3 DNA	V gene	J gene	D gene	clone size
CASDQTGSWQPQHF	TGTGCCAGCGACCAGACAGGGTCATGGCAGCCCCAGCATTTT	TRBV28	TRBJ1-5	TRBD1	.
CASSTRQGSYEQYF	TGTGCCAGCAGCACCCGACAGGGTTCCTACGAGCAGTACTTC	TRBV7-9	TRBJ2-7	TRBD1	.
CASSEEGGAEAFF	TGTGCCAGCAGTGAGGAAGGAGGGGCTGAAGCTTTCTTT	TRBV6-1	TRBJ1-1	.	.
CASSYLGGKGYTF	TGTGCCAGCAGTTACCTCGGAGGGAAGGGCTACACCTTC	TRBV6-5	TRBJ1-2	.	.
CASSLGRKGVLYTDTQYF	TGTGCCAGCAGCTTAGGACGCAAAGGGGTACTTTATACAGATACGCAGTATTTT	TRBV11-3	TRBJ2-3	.	.
CASSQGTGLAGGDTQYF	TGTGCCAGCAGCCAAGGCACGGGGCTAGCGGGGGGGGATACGCAGTATTTT	TRBV4-2	TRBJ2-3	TRBD2	once
CAWSVGVRGETQYF	TGTGCCTGGAGTGTAGGAGTCCGAGGGGAGACCCAGTACTTC	TRBV30	TRBJ2-5	.	once
CASSRPGTKINTEAFF	TGTGCCAGCAGCCGTCCCGGGACAAAGATTAACACTGAAGCTTTCTTT	TRBV5-4	TRBJ1-1	.	.
CASSLDGQGADGYTF	TGTGCCAGCAGCTTAGATGGACAGGGGGCGGATGGCTACACCTTC	TRBV7-9	TRBJ1-2	TRBD1	.
CAIKRDPGYTF	TGTGCCATCAAAAGAGATCCGGGCTACACCTTC	TRBV10-3	TRBJ1-2	.	.
CASSFGLASTGELFF	TGTGCCAGCAGCTTCGGACTAGCATCCACCGGGGAGCTGTTTTTT	TRBV5-6	TRBJ2-2	TRBD2	.
CASSRSYSTYEQYF	TGTGCCAGCAGCCGGTCCTACTCCACCTACGAGCAGTACTTC	TRBV6-6	TRBJ2-7	.	.
CASSFSLTSGSEQYF	TGTGCCAGCAGCTTCTCGTTGACTAGCGGGAGCGAGCAGTACTTC	TRBV14	TRBJ2-7	TRBD2	few
CASSLGEVGGYTF	TGTGCCAGTAGTCTGGGAGAAGTAGGAGGCTACACCTTC	TRBV19	TRBJ1-2	.	.
CASSPGSAQVQPQHF	TGTGCCAGCAGCCCTGGGTCCGCTCAGGTCCAGCCCCAGCATTTT	TRBV7-9	TRBJ1-5	.	once
CASSSDSEHSYNEQFF	TGTGCCAGCAGTTCCGACTCTGAACATTCCTACAATGAGCAGTTCTTC	TRBV6-2/TRBV6-3	TRBJ2-1	.	.
CASSGGTSGETQYF	TGTGCCAGCAGCGGAGGGACTAGCGGAGAGACCCAGTACTTC	TRBV7-9	TRBJ2-5	TRBD2	.
CASRRGSNEKLFF	TGTGCCAGCAGGAGAGGTTCAAATGAAAAACTGTTTTTT	TRBV12-3/TRBV12-4	TRBJ1-4	.	.